This paragraph covers one T cell receptor beta chain sequence. Repertoires were generated with immunoSEQ multiplex PCR, while TCRdb's copy carries only in-frame clones and drops some. The repertoire holds just over 650,000 clones, with 80% to 90% as singletons. This sample is part of a study of blood T cell repertoires in COVID-19. V was cut by 0 bases and J by 3 bases, with 8 bases left in between. Germline V gene data show CDR1 as LGHNA and CDR2 as YSLEER. The CDR3 has 15 amino acids. V gene TRBV4-3 combines with J gene TRBJ2-2; D possibly corresponds to TRBD1 (5 bases). Sample: peripheral blood. The sequence was obtained from a woman aged 18-29 years with acute or convalescent COVID-19. In DNA, the CDR3 is TGCGCCAGCAGCCAAGAAGACAGAGACACCGGGGAGCTGTTTTTT. It yields the protein CASSQEDRDTGELFF.